Below are 6 T cell receptor beta chains sequenced from a single sample in a study of cytomegalovirus exposure and HLA in healthy donors. Primers included in the PCR were 60 Vbeta and 13 Jbeta primers. The assay was immunoSEQ multiplex PCR, and TCRdb's table has in-frame clones only and misses some. The sample has 170,000 or so clones; 70% to 80% are singletons. Sequenced material: PBMCs. The receptors come from a man in his sixties in good health and CMV-seronegative.

This chain connects TRBV27 to TRBJ1-5, with no clear D. V lost 3 bases to trimming and J lost 3 bases, with 3 bases between them. Germline CDR1 is MNHEY and CDR2 is SMNVEV (reference sequence). This CDR3 contains 12 residues. DNA for the CDR3: TGTGCCAGCAGTTTCCTCAATCAGCCCCAGCATTTT. Its translation: CASSFLNQPQHF.

The chain has TRBV5-1 and TRBJ2-5; D is possibly TRBD2 (6 bases). This CDR3 contains 14 residues. Trimming removed 7 bases from V and 2 bases from J, with 15 bases in between. Germline assignment: CDR1 SGHRS and CDR2 YFSETQ. The CDR3 nucleotides read TGCGCCAGCGGGGAGCTGGGGGGACAAGAGACCCAGTACTTC. Its protein product is CASGELGGQETQYF.

The chain combines TRBV4-3 with TRBJ2-2; a possible D gene is TRBD2 (6 bases). From germline, CDR1 is LGHNA and CDR2 YSLEER. The CDR3 extends over 17 amino acids. Trimming took 0 bases from V and 2 from J, leaving 13 bases between them. DNA for the CDR3: TGCGCCAGCAGCCAAGATATCGGGACTTCCAACACCGGGGAGCTGTTTTTT. It is translated as CASSQDIGTSNTGELFF.

The genes are TRBV6-1 and TRBJ1-5; no clear D. This CDR3 has 13 amino acids. Trimming shortened V by 3 bases and J by 6 bases, and 9 bases separated the two germline ends. Germline V gives CDR1 MNHNS, CDR2 SASEGT. The CDR3 spells CASSETSLQPQHF. In DNA, the CDR3 is TGTGCCAGCAGTGAGACTTCCCTTCAGCCCCAGCATTTT.

V is TRBV9 and J is TRBJ1-1; D might be TRBD1 (6 bases). This CDR3 comprises 14 residues. The V gene's germline CDR1 is SGDLS and CDR2 YYNGEE. Trimming stripped 3 bases from V and 4 bases from J, with 13 bases between. The CDR3 reads CASSAQGFVTEAFF. The CDR3 nucleotides are TGTGCCAGCAGCGCACAGGGTTTTGTCACTGAAGCTTTCTTT.

The gene calls are TRBV5-1 and TRBJ1-4, with 7 bases that match TRBD1. V dropped 0 bases and J dropped 8; count of bases not matched to a gene: 10. CDR1 is SGHRS and CDR2 is YFSETQ in the germline V gene. CDR3 length: 16 amino acids. CDR3 residues: CASSLAGTAPGEKLFF. Written as DNA, the CDR3 is TGCGCCAGCAGCTTGGCCGGGACAGCCCCGGGCGAAAAACTGTTTTTT.